The TCR beta chain described here comes from a study of blood T cell repertoires in COVID-19. Study-level background: From the United States, Italy and Spain came samples of acute and convalescent COVID-19.

Assay: immunoSEQ multiplex PCR; the TCRdb copy retains only in-frame clones and omits some. This table holds roughly 240,000 clones, around 82% found once. In its sample, this clone was seen a few times. The V gene end was trimmed by 0 bases and the J gene end by 1 base; junction bases not matched to a gene: 2. The CDR3 spans 16 residues. CDR1 and CDR2 (germline): SGHNT, YENEEA. Grouping used clinical history reported by participants in a survey and questionnaire. Sequenced material: PBMCs or T cells enriched from blood (not recorded which). This TCR derives from a middle-aged woman who had been exposed to COVID-19. The genes are TRBV11-3 and TRBJ2-3; 9 bases line up with TRBD2. CDR3 bases: TGTGCCAGCAGCTTAGACCAGCGGGGGGGCACAGATACGCAGTATTTT. This gives the protein CASSLDQRGGTDTQYF.